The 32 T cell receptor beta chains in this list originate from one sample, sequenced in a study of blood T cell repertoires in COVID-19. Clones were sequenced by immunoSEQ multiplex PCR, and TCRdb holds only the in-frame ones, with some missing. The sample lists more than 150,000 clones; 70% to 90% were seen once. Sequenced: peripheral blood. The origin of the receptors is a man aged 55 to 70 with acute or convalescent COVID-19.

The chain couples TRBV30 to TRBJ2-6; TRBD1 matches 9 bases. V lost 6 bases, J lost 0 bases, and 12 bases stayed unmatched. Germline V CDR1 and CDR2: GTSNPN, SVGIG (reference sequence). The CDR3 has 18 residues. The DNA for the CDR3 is TGTGCCTGCCTAGGGGACAGGGAGTTCCTCTCTGGGGCCAACGTCCTGACTTTC. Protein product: CACLGDREFLSGANVLTF.

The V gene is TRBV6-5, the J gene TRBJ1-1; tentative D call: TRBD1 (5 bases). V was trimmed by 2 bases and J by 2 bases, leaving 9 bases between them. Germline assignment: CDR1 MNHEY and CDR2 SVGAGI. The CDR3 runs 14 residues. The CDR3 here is CASSYRGKNTEAFF. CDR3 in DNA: TGTGCCAGCAGTTACAGGGGAAAAAACACTGAAGCTTTCTTT.

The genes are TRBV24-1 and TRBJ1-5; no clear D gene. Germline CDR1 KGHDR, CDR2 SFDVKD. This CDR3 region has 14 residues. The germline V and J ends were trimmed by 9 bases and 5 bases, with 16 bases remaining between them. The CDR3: CATGGSRSYQPQHF. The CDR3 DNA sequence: TGTGCCACCGGAGGGAGCAGGAGTTATCAGCCCCAGCATTTT.

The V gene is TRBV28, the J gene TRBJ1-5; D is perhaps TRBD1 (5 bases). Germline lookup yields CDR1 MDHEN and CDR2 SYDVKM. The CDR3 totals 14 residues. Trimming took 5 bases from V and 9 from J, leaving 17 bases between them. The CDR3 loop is CASSHPNQGGPQHF. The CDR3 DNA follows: TGTGCCAGCAGTCACCCGAACCAGGGAGGGCCCCAGCATTTT. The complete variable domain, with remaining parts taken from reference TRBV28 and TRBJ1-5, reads DVKVTQSSRYLVKRTGEKVFLECVQDMDHENMFWYRQDPGLGLRLIYFSYDVKMKEKGDIPEGYSVSREKKERFSLILESASTNQTSMYLCASSHPNQGGPQHFGDGTRLSIL.

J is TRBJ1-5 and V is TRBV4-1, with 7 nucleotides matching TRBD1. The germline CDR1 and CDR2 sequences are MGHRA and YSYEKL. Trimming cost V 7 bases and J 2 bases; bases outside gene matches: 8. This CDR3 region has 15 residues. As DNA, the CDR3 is TGCGCCAGCACTCACGGAGGGGGCGGCAATCAGCCCCAGCATTTT. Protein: CASTHGGGGNQPQHF.

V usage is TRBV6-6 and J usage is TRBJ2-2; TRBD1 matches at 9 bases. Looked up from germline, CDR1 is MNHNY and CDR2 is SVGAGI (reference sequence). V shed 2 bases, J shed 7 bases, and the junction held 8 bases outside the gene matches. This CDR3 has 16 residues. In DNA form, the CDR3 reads TGTGCCAGCAGTTACCGGGAACAGGGGGCCGGCGGGGAGCTGTTTTTT. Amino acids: CASSYREQGAGGELFF.

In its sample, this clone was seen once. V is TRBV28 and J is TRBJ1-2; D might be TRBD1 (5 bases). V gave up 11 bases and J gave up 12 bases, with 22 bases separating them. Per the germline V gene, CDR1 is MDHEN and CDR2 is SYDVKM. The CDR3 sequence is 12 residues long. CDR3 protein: CAALGDGEAHTF. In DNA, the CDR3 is TGTGCCGCCCTGGGGGACGGGGAGGCCCACACCTTC.

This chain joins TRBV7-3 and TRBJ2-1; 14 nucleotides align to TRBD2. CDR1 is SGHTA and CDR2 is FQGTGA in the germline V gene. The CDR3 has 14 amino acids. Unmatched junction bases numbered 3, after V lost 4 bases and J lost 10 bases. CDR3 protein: CASSSGTSGSEQFF. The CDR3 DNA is TGTGCCAGCAGCTCCGGGACTAGCGGGAGCGAGCAGTTCTTC.

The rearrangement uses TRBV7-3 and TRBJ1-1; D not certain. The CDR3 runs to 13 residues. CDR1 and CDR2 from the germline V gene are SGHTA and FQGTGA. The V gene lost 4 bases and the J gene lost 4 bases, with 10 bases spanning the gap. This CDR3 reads CASSSQLSTEAFF. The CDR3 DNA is TGTGCCAGCAGCTCCCAATTGAGCACTGAAGCTTTCTTT.

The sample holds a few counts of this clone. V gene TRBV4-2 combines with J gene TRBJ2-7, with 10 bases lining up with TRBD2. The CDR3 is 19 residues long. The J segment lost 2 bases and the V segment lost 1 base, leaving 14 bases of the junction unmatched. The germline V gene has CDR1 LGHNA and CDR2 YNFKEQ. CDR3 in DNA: TGTGCCAGCAGCCAAGGAGGACTAGCGGAAAACTTCCTGCCCTACGAGCAGTACTTC. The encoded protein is CASSQGGLAENFLPYEQYF.

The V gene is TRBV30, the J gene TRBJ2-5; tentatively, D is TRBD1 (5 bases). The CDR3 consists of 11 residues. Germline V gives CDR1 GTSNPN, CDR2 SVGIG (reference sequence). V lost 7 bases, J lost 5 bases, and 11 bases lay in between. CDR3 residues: CASGFVETQYF. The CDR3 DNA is TGTGCCTCAGGGTTCGTCGAGACCCAGTACTTC.

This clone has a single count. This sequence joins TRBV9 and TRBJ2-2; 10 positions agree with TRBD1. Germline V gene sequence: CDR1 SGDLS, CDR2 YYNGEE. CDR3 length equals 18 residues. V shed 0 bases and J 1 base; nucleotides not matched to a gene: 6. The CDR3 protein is CASSVAGRDRGNTGELFF. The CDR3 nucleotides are TGTGCCAGCAGCGTAGCGGGGAGGGACAGGGGGAACACCGGGGAGCTGTTTTTT.

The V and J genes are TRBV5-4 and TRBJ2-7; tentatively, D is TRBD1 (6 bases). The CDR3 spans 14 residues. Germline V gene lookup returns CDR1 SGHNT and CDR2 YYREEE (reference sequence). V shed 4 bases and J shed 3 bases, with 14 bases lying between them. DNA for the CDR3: TGTGCCAGCAGCCGGGAACAGGGCATCTACGAGCAGTACTTC. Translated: CASSREQGIYEQYF.

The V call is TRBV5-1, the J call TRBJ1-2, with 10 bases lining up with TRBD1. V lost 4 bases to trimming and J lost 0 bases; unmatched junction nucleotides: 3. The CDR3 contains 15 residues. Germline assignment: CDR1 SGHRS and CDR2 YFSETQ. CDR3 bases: TGCGCCAGCAGCATCGGGACAGGGGCTAACTATGGCTACACCTTC. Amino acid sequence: CASSIGTGANYGYTF.

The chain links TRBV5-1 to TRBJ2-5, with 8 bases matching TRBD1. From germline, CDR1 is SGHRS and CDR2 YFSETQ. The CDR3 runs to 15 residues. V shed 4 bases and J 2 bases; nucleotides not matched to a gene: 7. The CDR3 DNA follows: TGCGCCAGCAGCCCTGGAGGACAGGGACAAGAGACCCAGTACTTC. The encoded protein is CASSPGGQGQETQYF.

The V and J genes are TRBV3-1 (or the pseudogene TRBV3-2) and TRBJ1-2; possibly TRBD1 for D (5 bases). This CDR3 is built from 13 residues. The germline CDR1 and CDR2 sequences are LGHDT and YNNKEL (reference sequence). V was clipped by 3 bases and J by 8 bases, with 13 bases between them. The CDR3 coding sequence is TGTGCCAGCAGCCACGGGGGTGCAGGGGGCTACACCTTC. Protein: CASSHGGAGGYTF.

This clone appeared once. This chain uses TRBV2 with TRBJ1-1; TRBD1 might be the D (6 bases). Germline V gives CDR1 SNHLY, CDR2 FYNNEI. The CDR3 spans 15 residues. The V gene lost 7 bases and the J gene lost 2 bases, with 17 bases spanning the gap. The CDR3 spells CASTLRGSGNTEAFF. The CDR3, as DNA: TGTGCCAGCACTCTCAGGGGTTCGGGTAACACTGAAGCTTTCTTT.

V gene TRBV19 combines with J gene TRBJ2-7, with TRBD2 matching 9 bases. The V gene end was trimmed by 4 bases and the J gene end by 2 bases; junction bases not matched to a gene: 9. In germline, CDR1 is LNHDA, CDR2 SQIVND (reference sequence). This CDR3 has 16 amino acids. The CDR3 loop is CASSNLLQREAYEQYF. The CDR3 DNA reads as TGTGCCAGTAGTAATCTCCTCCAGCGGGAGGCCTACGAGCAGTACTTC.

The CDR3 loop is CAWSGGYNSPLHF. In DNA form, the CDR3 reads TGTGCCTGGAGTGGAGGGTATAATTCACCCCTCCACTTT. The genes are TRBV30 and TRBJ1-6; D is unclear. Germline CDR1 is GTSNPN and CDR2 is SVGIG (reference sequence). V shed 1 base and J shed 4 bases, with 5 bases lying between them. CDR3 length: 13 amino acids.

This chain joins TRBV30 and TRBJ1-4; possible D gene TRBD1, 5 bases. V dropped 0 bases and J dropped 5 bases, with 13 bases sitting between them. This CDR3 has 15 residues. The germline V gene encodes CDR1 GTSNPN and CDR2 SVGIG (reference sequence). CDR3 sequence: CAWSVRGTANEKLFF. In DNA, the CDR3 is TGTGCCTGGAGTGTAAGGGGTACAGCAAATGAAAAACTGTTTTTT.

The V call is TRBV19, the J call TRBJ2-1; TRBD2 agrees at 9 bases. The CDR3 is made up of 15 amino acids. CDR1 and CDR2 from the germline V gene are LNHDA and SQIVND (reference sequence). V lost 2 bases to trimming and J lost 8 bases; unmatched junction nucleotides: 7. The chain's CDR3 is CASSINSGSPDEQFF. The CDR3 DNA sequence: TGTGCCAGTAGTATAAATAGCGGGAGCCCCGATGAGCAGTTCTTC.

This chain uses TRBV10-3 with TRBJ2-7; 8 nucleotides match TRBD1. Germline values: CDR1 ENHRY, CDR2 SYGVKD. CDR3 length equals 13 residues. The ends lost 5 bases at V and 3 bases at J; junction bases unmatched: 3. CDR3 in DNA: TGTGCCATCAGTCCCGACAGGGGCTACGAGCAGTACTTC. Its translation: CAISPDRGYEQYF.

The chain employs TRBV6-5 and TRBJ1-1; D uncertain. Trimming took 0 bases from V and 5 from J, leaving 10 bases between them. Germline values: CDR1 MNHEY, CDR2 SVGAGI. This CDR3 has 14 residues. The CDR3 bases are TGTGCCAGCAGTTACTCCGGAGGGCGGACTGAAGCTTTCTTT. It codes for CASSYSGGRTEAFF.

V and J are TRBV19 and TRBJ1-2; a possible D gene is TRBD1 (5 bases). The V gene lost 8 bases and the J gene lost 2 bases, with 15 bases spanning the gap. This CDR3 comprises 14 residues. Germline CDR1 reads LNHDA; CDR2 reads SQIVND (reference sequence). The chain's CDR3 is CASSEEGWNYGYTF. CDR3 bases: TGTGCCAGTTCCGAGGAGGGGTGGAACTATGGCTACACCTTC.

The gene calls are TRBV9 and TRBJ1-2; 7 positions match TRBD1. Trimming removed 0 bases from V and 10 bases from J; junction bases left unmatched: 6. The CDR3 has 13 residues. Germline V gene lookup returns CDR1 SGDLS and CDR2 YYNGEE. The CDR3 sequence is CASSVVTGADYTF. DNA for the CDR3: TGTGCCAGCAGCGTAGTAACAGGGGCGGACTACACCTTC.

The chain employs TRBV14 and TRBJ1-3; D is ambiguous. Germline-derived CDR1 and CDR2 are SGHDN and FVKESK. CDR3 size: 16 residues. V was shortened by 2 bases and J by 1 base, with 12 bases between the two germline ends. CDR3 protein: CASSQLWAASGNTIYF. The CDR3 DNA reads TGTGCCAGCAGCCAATTGTGGGCAGCTTCTGGAAACACCATATATTTT. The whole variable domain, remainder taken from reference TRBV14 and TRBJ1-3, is EAGVTQFPSHSVIEKGQTVTLRCDPISGHDNLYWYRRVMGKEIKFLLHFVKESKQDESGMPNNRFLAERTGGTYSTLKVQPAELEDSGVYFCASSQLWAASGNTIYFGEGSWLTVV.

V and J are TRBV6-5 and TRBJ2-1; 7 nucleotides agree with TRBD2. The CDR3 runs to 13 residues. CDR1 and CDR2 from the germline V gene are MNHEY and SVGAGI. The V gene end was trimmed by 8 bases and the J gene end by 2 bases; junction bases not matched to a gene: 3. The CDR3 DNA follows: TGTGCCAGCCTTCGGGAGGCCTACAATGAGCAGTTCTTC. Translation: CASLREAYNEQFF.

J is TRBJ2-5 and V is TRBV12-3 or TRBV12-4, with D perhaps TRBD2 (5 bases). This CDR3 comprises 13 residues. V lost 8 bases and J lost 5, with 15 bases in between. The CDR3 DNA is TGTGCCAGCTCGAGGGCCCAAGGGGAGACCCAGTACTTC. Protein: CASSRAQGETQYF.

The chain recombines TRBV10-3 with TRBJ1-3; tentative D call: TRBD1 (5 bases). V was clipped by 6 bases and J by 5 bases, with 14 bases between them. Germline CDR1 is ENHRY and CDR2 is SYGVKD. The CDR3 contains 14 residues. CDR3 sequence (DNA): TGTGCCATCAGAGCCGACAGTTGGAGAAACACCATATATTTT. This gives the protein CAIRADSWRNTIYF.

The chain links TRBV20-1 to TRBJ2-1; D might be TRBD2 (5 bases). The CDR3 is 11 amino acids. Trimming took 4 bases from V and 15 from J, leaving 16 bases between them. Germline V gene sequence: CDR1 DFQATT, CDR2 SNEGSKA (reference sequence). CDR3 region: CSAKRRADPFF. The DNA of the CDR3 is TGCAGTGCTAAGCGGCGGGCAGACCCGTTCTTC.

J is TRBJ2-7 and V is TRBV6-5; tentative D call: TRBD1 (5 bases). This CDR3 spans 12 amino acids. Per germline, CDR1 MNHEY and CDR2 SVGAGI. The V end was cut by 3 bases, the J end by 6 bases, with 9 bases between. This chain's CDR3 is CASSYRGSEQYF. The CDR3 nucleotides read TGTGCCAGCAGTTATAGGGGAAGCGAGCAGTACTTC.

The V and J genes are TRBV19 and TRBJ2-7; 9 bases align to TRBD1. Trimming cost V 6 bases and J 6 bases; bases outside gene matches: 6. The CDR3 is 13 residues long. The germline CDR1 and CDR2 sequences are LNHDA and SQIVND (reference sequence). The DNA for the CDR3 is TGTGCCAGTAGCAAGGGACAGGGTGGCGAGCAGTACTTC. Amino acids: CASSKGQGGEQYF.